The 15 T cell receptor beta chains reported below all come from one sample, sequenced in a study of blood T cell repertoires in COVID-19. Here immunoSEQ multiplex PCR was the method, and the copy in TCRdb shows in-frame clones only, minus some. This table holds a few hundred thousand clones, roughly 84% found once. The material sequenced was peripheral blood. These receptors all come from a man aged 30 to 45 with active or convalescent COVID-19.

The CDR3 region is CASSTPPGDPNTEAFF. The CDR3, as DNA: TGTGCCAGCAGTACCCCCCCGGGGGACCCGAACACTGAAGCTTTCTTT. The chain carries TRBV28 and TRBJ1-1; D is perhaps TRBD1 (5 bases). Germline V gives CDR1 MDHEN, CDR2 SYDVKM. There are 16 residues in the CDR3. V was pared by 5 bases and J by 1 base, with 17 bases between.

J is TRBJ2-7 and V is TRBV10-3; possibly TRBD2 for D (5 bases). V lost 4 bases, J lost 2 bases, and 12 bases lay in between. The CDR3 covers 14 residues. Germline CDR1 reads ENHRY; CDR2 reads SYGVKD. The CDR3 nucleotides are TGTGCCATCAGTGGAGGAGGACCCACCTACGAGCAGTACTTC. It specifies CAISGGGPTYEQYF.

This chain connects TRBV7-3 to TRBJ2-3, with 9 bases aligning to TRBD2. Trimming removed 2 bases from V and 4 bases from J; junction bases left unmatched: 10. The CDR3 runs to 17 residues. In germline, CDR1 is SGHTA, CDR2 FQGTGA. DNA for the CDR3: TGTGCCAGCAGCTTATTAGGTAGCGGGAGTAGCGCAGATACGCAGTATTTT. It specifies CASSLLGSGSSADTQYF.

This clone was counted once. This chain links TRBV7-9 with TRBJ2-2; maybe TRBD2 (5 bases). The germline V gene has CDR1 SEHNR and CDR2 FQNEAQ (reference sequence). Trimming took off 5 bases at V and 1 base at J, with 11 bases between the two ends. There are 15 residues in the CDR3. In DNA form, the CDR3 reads TGTGCCAGCAGCAAACGGACTGTGAACACCGGGGAGCTGTTTTTT. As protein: CASSKRTVNTGELFF.

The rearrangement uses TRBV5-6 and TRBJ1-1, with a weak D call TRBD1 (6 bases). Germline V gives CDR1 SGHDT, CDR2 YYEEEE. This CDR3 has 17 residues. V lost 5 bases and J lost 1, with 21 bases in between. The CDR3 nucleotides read TGTGCCAGCAGTTTCGAGGGGGTTTGGGGATCGAACACTGAAGCTTTCTTT. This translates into CASSFEGVWGSNTEAFF.

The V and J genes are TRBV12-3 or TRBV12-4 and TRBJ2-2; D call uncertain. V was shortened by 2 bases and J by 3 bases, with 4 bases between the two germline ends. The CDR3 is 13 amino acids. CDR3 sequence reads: CASSLRDTGELFF. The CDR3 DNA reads TGTGCCAGCAGTTTAAGAGACACCGGGGAGCTGTTTTTT.

CDR3 region: CASSRLSYGYTF. The CDR3 DNA reads as TGTGCCAGCAGCCGTCTTAGCTATGGCTACACCTTC. This chain uses TRBV25-1 with TRBJ1-2; D unclear. Germline assignment: CDR1 MGHDK and CDR2 SYGVNS. The V end lost 6 bases, the J end lost 4 bases, and 9 bases lay between the germline ends. This CDR3 comprises 12 residues.

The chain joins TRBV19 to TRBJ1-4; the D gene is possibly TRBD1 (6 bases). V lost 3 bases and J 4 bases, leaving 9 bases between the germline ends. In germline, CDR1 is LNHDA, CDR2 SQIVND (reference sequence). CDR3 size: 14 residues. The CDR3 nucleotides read TGTGCCAGTAGTATTGGACAGTATAATGAAAAACTGTTTTTT. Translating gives CASSIGQYNEKLFF. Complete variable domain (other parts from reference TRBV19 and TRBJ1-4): DGGITQSPKYLFRKEGQNVTLSCEQNLNHDAMYWYRQDPGQGLRLIYYSQIVNDFQKGDIAEGYSVSREKKESFPLTVTSAQKNPTAFYLCASSIGQYNEKLFFGSGTQLSVL.

CDR3 region: CASRLVTQTNEKLFF. In nucleotides, the CDR3 is TGTGCAAGTCGCTTAGTAACACAGACTAATGAAAAACTGTTTTTT. This rearrangement joins TRBV12-2 to TRBJ1-4; the D call TRBD1 from the table was never checked on the DNA. TRBV12-2 is flagged as a pseudogene. The CDR3 is made up of 15 amino acids.

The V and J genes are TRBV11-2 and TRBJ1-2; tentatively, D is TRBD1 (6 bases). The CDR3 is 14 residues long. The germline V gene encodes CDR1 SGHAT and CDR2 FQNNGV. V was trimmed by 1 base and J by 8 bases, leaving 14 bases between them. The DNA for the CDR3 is TGTGCCAGCAGCTTAGCGGACAGCCCTACGGGCTACACCTTC. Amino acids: CASSLADSPTGYTF.

The CDR3 DNA is TGTGCCAGCAGCGCCAGACTAGTGGGGTACAATGAGCAGTTCTTC. It is translated as CASSARLVGYNEQFF. The chain combines TRBV9 with TRBJ2-1; possibly TRBD2 for D (6 bases). V shed 3 bases and J shed 4 bases, with 14 bases lying between them. CDR1 is SGDLS and CDR2 is YYNGEE in the germline V gene. CDR3 size: 15 residues.

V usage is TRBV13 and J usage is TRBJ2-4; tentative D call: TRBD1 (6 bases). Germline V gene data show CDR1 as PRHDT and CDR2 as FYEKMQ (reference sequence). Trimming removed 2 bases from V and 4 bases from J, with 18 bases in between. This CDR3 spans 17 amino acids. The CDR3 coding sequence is TGTGCCAGCAGCTTAATAATCGGGCGGCAGGGGAAAAACATTCAGTACTTC. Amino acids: CASSLIIGRQGKNIQYF.

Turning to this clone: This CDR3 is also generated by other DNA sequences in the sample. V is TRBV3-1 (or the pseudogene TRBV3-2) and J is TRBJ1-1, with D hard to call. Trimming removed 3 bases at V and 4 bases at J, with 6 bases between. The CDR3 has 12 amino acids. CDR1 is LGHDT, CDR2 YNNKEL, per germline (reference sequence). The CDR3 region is CASSQSSTEAFF. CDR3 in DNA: TGTGCCAGCAGCCAGTCCAGCACTGAAGCTTTCTTT.

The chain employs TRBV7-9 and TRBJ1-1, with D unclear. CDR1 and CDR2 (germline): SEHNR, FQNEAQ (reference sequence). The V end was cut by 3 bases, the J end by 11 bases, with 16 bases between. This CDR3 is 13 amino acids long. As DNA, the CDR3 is TGTGCCAGCAGCTTGGGTATTCAAAGAGGGGCTTTCTTT. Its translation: CASSLGIQRGAFF.

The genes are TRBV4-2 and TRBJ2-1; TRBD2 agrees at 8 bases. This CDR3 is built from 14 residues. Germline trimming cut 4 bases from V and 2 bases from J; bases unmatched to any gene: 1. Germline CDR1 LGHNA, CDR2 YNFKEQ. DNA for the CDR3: TGTGCCAGCAGCCTCGGGGGGGCCTACAATGAGCAGTTCTTC. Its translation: CASSLGGAYNEQFF.